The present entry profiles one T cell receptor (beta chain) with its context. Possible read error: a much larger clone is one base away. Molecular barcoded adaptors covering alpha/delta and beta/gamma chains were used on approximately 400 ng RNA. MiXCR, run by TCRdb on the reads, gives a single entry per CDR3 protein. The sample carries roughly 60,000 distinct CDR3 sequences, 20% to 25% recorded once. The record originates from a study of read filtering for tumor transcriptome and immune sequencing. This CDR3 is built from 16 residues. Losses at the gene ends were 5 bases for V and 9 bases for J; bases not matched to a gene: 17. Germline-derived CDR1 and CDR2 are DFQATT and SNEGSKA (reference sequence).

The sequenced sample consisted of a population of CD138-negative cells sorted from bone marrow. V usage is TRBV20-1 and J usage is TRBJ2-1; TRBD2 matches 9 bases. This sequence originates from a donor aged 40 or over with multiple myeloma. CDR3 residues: CSASPPLAGLVSEQFF. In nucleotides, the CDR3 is TGCAGTGCTTCTCCGCCCCTAGCGGGGTTGGTCAGTGAGCAGTTCTTC.